This TCR beta chain was recovered during a study of T cell responses to AZD1222 COVID-19 vaccine. Whole-study findings and limits: Distributed over spike, vaccine-associated CD4 TCRs predominated at 160-218 and 743-854. Variant regions that are unmutated are reportedly the target of nearly half of spike-specific TCRs.

Germline assignment: CDR1 MNHNS and CDR2 SASEGT. The CDR3 is 14 residues long. V gave up 6 bases and J gave up 1 base; unmatched junction bases: 2. Data came from immunoSEQ multiplex PCR; TCRdb stores just in-frame clones and leaves some out. The sample yields 170,000 or so clones, 90% seen once. Notes on this clone: Its specificity is not known.

V usage is TRBV6-1 and J usage is TRBJ2-3, with 9 bases fitting TRBD2. This clonotype was obtained from an adult in good health. The material was peripheral blood, obtained on day 0 of AZD1222 vaccination. CDR3 coding DNA: TGTGCCAGCAGGTTAGCGGGGGGCACAGATACGCAGTATTTT. This encodes CASRLAGGTDTQYF.